The next 21 T cell receptor beta chains were all read from a single sample in a study of blood T cells in healthy people across ages (dated by TCRdb to 2014 to 2015). Library preparation was by 5' RACE. Sequencing instrument: Illumina HiSeq 2500. A second PCR of roughly 7 to 11 cycles was performed with a sample-barcoded 5' primer and a J-beta primer mix. The public reads were reprocessed in TCRdb via fastp at Q25 and MiXCR, keeping in-frame beta chains. All rows with the same CDR3 protein become a single entry with the most common DNA and genes. The sample table contains roughly 1 million distinct CDR3 sequences; only one count was recorded for under 30% of them. The top ten clonotypes cover around 0.75% of the sample. A further study also used this sample, focusing on T cells of mothers and their children.

The sequenced material came from blood. Receptor source: a girl aged 2-10 years in good health.

This clonotype was counted between two and nine times. The rearrangement joins TRBV4-1 to TRBJ2-5, with unresolved D. Trimming left V 1 base short and J 1 base short, with 10 bases between. In germline, CDR1 is MGHRA, CDR2 YSYEKL. The CDR3 is made up of 15 amino acids. CDR3 region: CASSQVRTAQETQYF. The CDR3 nucleotides read TGCGCCAGCAGCCAAGTCCGGACGGCCCAAGAGACCCAGTACTTC.

This clonotype was found a few times. The chain joins TRBV6-6 to TRBJ2-5; perhaps TRBD1 as D (6 bases). The J call could be wrong; TRBJ2-7 is a better fit for the DNA end. Germline CDR1 and CDR2: MNHNY and SVGAGI (reference sequence). This CDR3 has 14 residues. The CDR3 nucleotides read TGTGCCAGCAGTTACCGCGCAGGGGACTACGAGCAGTACTTC. It yields the protein CASSYRAGDYEQYF.

This clonotype has just a few counts. The chain combines TRBV2 with TRBJ2-5; 9 nucleotides align to TRBD2. V lost 6 bases and J lost 4; bases outside the gene matches: 24. In germline, CDR1 is SNHLY, CDR2 FYNNEI. The CDR3 consists of 20 residues. CDR3 region: CASSKFQRTSETFGRETQYF. The CDR3 DNA reads TGTGCCAGCAGCAAATTCCAGCGGACTAGCGAGACGTTTGGGCGAGAGACCCAGTACTTC. Variable domain in full (rest from reference TRBV2 and TRBJ2-5): EPEVTQTPSHQVTQMGQEVILRCVPISNHLYFYWYRQILGQKVEFLVSFYNNEISEKSEIFDDQFSVERPDGSNFTLKIRSTKLEDSAMYFCASSKFQRTSETFGRETQYFGPGTRLLVL.

As DNA, the CDR3 is TGTGCCAGCCACGTTAGGGGCCCAGGGGATGGCTACACCTTC. Translation gives CASHVRGPGDGYTF. The chain joins TRBV6-6 to TRBJ1-2; D might be TRBD1 (6 bases). V was shortened by 8 bases and J by 6 bases, with 19 bases between the two germline ends. The CDR3 consists of 14 residues. CDR1 MNHNY and CDR2 SVGAGI come from the germline V gene (reference sequence).

CDR3 DNA sequence: TGTGCCTGCGGTAGCGGGAGTCAGGCGGAGCTGTTTTTT. This sequence encodes CACGSGSQAELFF. The V gene is TRBV28, the J gene TRBJ2-2; 9 bases align to TRBD2. Germline CDR1 and CDR2: MDHEN and SYDVKM. Trimming cost V 11 bases and J 10 bases; bases outside gene matches: 11. The CDR3 has 13 residues.

V is TRBV20-1 and J is TRBJ2-5; the D is unclear. Germline CDR1 is DFQATT and CDR2 is SNEGSKA (reference sequence). The CDR3 is made up of 13 amino acids. V was cut by 1 base and J by 2 bases, with 8 bases left in between. For the CDR3, the DNA is TGCAGTGCTAGAGGGCTAGAGCAAGAGACCCAGTACTTC. It is translated as CSARGLEQETQYF.

V is TRBV12-3 or TRBV12-4 and J is TRBJ1-4; D is perhaps TRBD1 (6 bases). This CDR3 contains 15 residues. Trimming removed 7 bases at V and 6 bases at J, with 18 bases between. The CDR3 bases are TGTGCCAGCACCCACAGGGAAGGATCTGATGAAAAACTGTTTTTT. Translation gives CASTHREGSDEKLFF.

This chain links TRBV11-2 with TRBJ2-1; D not certain. Germline V CDR1 and CDR2: SGHAT, FQNNGV. Trimming removed 4 bases from V and 4 bases from J, with 17 bases in between. The CDR3 has 16 amino acids. CDR3 loop: CASSSYLGVGYNEQFF. CDR3 nucleotide sequence: TGTGCCAGCAGCTCATATTTGGGCGTAGGTTACAATGAGCAGTTCTTC.

The gene calls are TRBV2 and TRBJ1-5, with D tentatively TRBD1 (6 bases). Trimming removed 2 bases at V and 4 bases at J, with 15 bases between. CDR1 and CDR2 from the germline V gene are SNHLY and FYNNEI. The CDR3 runs 16 residues. CDR3 sequence (DNA): TGTGCCAGCAGTGAAAGGGGGGCAGGGCCGAATCAGCCCCAGCATTTT. This translates into CASSERGAGPNQPQHF.

This clonotype occurred a few times. The chain is built from TRBV12-3 or TRBV12-4 and TRBJ1-6, with D possibly being TRBD1 (5 bases). CDR3 length: 17 amino acids. The germline V and J ends were trimmed by 5 bases and 6 bases, with 20 bases remaining between them. CDR3 sequence (DNA): TGTGCCAGCAGTCCCGACTTGACAGACACCCCTAATTCACCCCTCCACTTT. It is translated as CASSPDLTDTPNSPLHF.

This clonotype was recorded a few times. The chain employs TRBV12-5 and TRBJ1-1; D uncertain. V was trimmed by 4 bases and J by 4 bases, leaving 10 bases between them. This CDR3 is built from 13 residues. Germline values: CDR1 LGHNT, CDR2 FRNRAP. DNA for the CDR3: TGTGCTAGTGGTTCAGGAGGGCCCACTGAAGCTTTCTTT. Translated: CASGSGGPTEAFF.

The chain combines TRBV6-5 with TRBJ2-4, with D perhaps TRBD1 (5 bases). The CDR3 spans 18 residues. The germline V and J ends were trimmed by 4 bases and 2 bases, with 21 bases remaining between them. Germline lookup yields CDR1 MNHEY and CDR2 SVGAGI. CDR3 sequence (DNA): TGTGCCAGCAGTTTGACCCAGGGAACGGGCGCGACCAAAAACATTCAGTACTTC. Amino acids: CASSLTQGTGATKNIQYF.

The rearrangement joins TRBV29-1 to TRBJ1-1; D remains unclear. The V end was cut by 4 bases, the J end by 4 bases, with 7 bases between. This CDR3 is built from 11 residues. CDR1 and CDR2 (germline): SQVTM, ANQGSEA. The CDR3 is CSVVPGTEAFF. The CDR3 DNA sequence: TGCAGCGTTGTCCCAGGCACTGAAGCTTTCTTT.

In its sample, this clonotype was seen a few times. The chain joins TRBV4-3 to TRBJ2-7; D remains ambiguous. The CDR3 length is 15 residues. Germline CDR1 and CDR2: LGHNA and YSLEER. With 0 bases removed from V and 0 bases from J, the gap between germline ends came to 9 bases. The DNA of the CDR3 is TGCGCCAGCAGCCAAGACGGCCAGGCCTCCTACGAGCAGTACTTC. Protein sequence: CASSQDGQASYEQYF.

The rearrangement joins TRBV7-9 to TRBJ2-1; D remains ambiguous. Trimming left V 6 bases short and J 10 bases short, with 13 bases between. This CDR3 spans 12 amino acids. Germline V gene data show CDR1 as SEHNR and CDR2 as FQNEAQ (reference sequence). The DNA of the CDR3 is TGTGCCAGCAGTCTAGTCGTGGGGGAGCAGTTCTTC. Amino acid sequence: CASSLVVGEQFF.

This clonotype was counted a few times. This chain connects TRBV20-1 to TRBJ2-1; 15 positions match TRBD2. The DNA end is a closer match to TRBJ2-7, so the J assignment may be wrong. The CDR3 contains 13 residues. Germline V lookup: CDR1 DFQATT, CDR2 SNEGSKA (reference sequence). The CDR3 nucleotides read TGCAGTGCCGCGGGACTAGCGGGAGGCGAGCAGTACTTC. It yields the protein CSAAGLAGGEQYF.

This clonotype was seen repeatedly, ten times or more. This sequence joins TRBV12-3 or TRBV12-4 and TRBJ2-7, with 11 bases aligning to TRBD2. There are 14 residues in the CDR3. Germline trimming cut 3 bases from V and 4 bases from J; bases unmatched to any gene: 2. The CDR3 loop reads CASSFGTSGYEQYF. The DNA for the CDR3 is TGTGCCAGCAGTTTTGGGACTAGCGGTTACGAGCAGTACTTC.

This clonotype was recorded a few times. The rearrangement links TRBV13 to TRBJ2-2; D remains unclear. V lost 0 bases and J lost 1, with 12 bases in between. CDR3 size: 17 residues. Germline CDR1 and CDR2: PRHDT and FYEKMQ (reference sequence). CDR3 nucleotide sequence: TGTGCCAGCAGCTTAGGCCTACGGACGGTGAACACCGGGGAGCTGTTTTTT. Its translation: CASSLGLRTVNTGELFF.

This clonotype has a handful of counts. The rearrangement links TRBV15 to TRBJ1-4; no clear D gene. The CDR3 covers 15 residues. Germline V gene sequence: CDR1 LNHNV, CDR2 YYDKDF (reference sequence). V lost 1 base and J lost 7, with 13 bases in between. CDR3 loop: CATSRAQDRAEKLFF. The CDR3 DNA follows: TGTGCCACCAGCAGAGCCCAGGATAGGGCTGAAAAACTGTTTTTT.

The V gene is TRBV24-1, the J gene TRBJ1-2; unclear D gene. With 5 bases removed from V and 8 bases from J, the gap between germline ends came to 11 bases. This CDR3 spans 12 amino acids. Germline CDR1 reads KGHDR; CDR2 reads SFDVKD. CDR3 coding DNA: TGTGCCACCAGTGCAAACAATGAAGGCTACACCTTC. Amino acid sequence: CATSANNEGYTF.

The V call is TRBV3-1, the J call TRBJ2-1, with no clear D. The CDR3 length is 16 residues. Germline-derived CDR1 and CDR2 are LGHDT and YNNKEL (reference sequence). V was trimmed by 6 bases and J by 1 base, leaving 16 bases between them. The DNA of the CDR3 is TGTGCCAGCAGTAACCTAGGAGAAGGGTCCTACAATGAGCAGTTCTTC. Encoded protein: CASSNLGEGSYNEQFF.